This T cell receptor (beta chain) appears in the sequencing data of a study of T cell responses to AZD1222 COVID-19 vaccine. Study observations and caveats: Variant regions that are unmutated are reportedly the target of nearly half of spike-specific TCRs.

As concerns this clone: The target antigen is unknown.

The CDR3 has 12 residues. V gave up 7 bases and J gave up 5 bases; unmatched junction bases: 3. Assay used: immunoSEQ multiplex PCR; TCRdb lists only in-frame clones, some missing. The table includes roughly 170,000 clones, just over 90% detected once. The gene calls are TRBV12-3 or TRBV12-4 and TRBJ1-2; TRBD1 agrees at 8 bases. The receptor's source is an adult in good health. The sequenced sample was peripheral blood, obtained on day 0 of AZD1222 vaccination. The CDR3: CASTRTGYGYTF. For the CDR3, the DNA is TGTGCCAGCACCAGGACAGGGTATGGCTACACCTTC.